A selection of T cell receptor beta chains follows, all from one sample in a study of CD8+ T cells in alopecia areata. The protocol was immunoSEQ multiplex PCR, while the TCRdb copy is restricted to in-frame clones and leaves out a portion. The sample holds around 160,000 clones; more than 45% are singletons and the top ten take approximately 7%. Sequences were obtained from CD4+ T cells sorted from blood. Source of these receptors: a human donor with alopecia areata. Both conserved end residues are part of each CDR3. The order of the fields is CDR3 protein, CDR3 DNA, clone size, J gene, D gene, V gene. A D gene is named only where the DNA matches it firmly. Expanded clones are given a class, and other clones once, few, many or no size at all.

cdr3_aa: CASKTSSVHNEQFF; cdr3_nt: TGTGCCAGCAAGACATCTAGCGTCCACAATGAGCAGTTCTTC; clone_size: few; j_call: TRBJ2-1; d_call: NA; v_call: TRBV14
cdr3_aa: CASSLGTSSGEQFF; cdr3_nt: TGTGCCAGCAGTCTAGGCACCTCTAGCGGTGAGCAGTTCTTC; clone_size: NA; j_call: TRBJ2-1; d_call: TRBD2; v_call: TRBV6-5
cdr3_aa: CASSQGKADRFPTDTQYF; cdr3_nt: TGCGCCAGCAGCCAAGGAAAGGCCGACAGGTTCCCCACAGATACGCAGTATTTT; clone_size: NA; j_call: TRBJ2-3; d_call: NA; v_call: TRBV4-1
cdr3_aa: CASSTGQGYEQYF; cdr3_nt: TGTGCCAGCAGTACGGGACAGGGATACGAGCAGTACTTC; clone_size: few; j_call: TRBJ2-7; d_call: TRBD1; v_call: TRBV28
cdr3_aa: CASSKLASGTDTQYF; cdr3_nt: TGTGCCAGCAGTAAGTTGGCTAGCGGCACAGATACGCAGTATTTT; clone_size: NA; j_call: TRBJ2-3; d_call: NA; v_call: TRBV6-5
cdr3_aa: CASSLASSGNHEQYF; cdr3_nt: TGCGCCAGCAGCTTGGCCTCTAGCGGGAACCACGAGCAGTACTTC; clone_size: NA; j_call: TRBJ2-7; d_call: TRBD2; v_call: TRBV5-1
cdr3_aa: CASSLFGSTDTQYF; cdr3_nt: TGTGCCAGCAGCTTATTCGGAAGCACAGATACGCAGTATTTT; clone_size: few; j_call: TRBJ2-3; d_call: NA; v_call: TRBV7-2
cdr3_aa: CASSLASGNTDTQYF; cdr3_nt: TGCGCCAGCAGCTTGGCTAGCGGGAACACAGATACGCAGTATTTT; clone_size: NA; j_call: TRBJ2-3; d_call: TRBD2; v_call: TRBV5-1
cdr3_aa: CASSRSRRLTYEQYF; cdr3_nt: TGTGCCAGCAGTCGCTCCAGGAGGCTTACCTACGAGCAGTACTTC; clone_size: few; j_call: TRBJ2-7; d_call: NA; v_call: TRBV28
cdr3_aa: CASRRAWMGETQYF; cdr3_nt: TGTGCCAGCAGGAGGGCGTGGATGGGGGAGACCCAGTACTTC; clone_size: once; j_call: TRBJ2-5; d_call: NA; v_call: TRBV28
cdr3_aa: CASSQGDTETQYF; cdr3_nt: TGTGCCAGCAGTCAGGGCGACACCGAGACCCAGTACTTC; clone_size: NA; j_call: TRBJ2-5; d_call: NA; v_call: TRBV27
cdr3_aa: CASSHGQGAVNTEAFF; cdr3_nt: TGCGCCAGCAGCCATGGACAGGGGGCGGTGAACACTGAAGCTTTCTTT; clone_size: NA; j_call: TRBJ1-1; d_call: TRBD1; v_call: TRBV4-1
cdr3_aa: CASSPTRAGGPNEQFF; cdr3_nt: TGTGCCAGCAGCCCAACCAGGGCGGGAGGGCCCAATGAGCAGTTCTTC; clone_size: NA; j_call: TRBJ2-1; d_call: TRBD2; v_call: TRBV7-2
cdr3_aa: CASSPPLRDTEAFF; cdr3_nt: TGCGCCAGCAGTCCCCCACTCAGGGACACTGAAGCTTTCTTT; clone_size: NA; j_call: TRBJ1-1; d_call: NA; v_call: TRBV4-1
cdr3_aa: CASLTGAAGTAYEQYF; cdr3_nt: TGTGCCAGCCTTACGGGGGCCGCCGGGACAGCCTACGAGCAGTACTTC; clone_size: NA; j_call: TRBJ2-7; d_call: NA; v_call: TRBV28
cdr3_aa: CASSPIPLDSQETQYF; cdr3_nt: TGCGCCAGCAGCCCGATCCCTTTGGACAGTCAAGAGACCCAGTACTTC; clone_size: NA; j_call: TRBJ2-5; d_call: NA; v_call: TRBV5-1
cdr3_aa: CSVGGTSGSPYNEQFF; cdr3_nt: TGCAGCGTGGGCGGGACTAGCGGGAGTCCCTACAATGAGCAGTTCTTC; clone_size: NA; j_call: TRBJ2-1; d_call: TRBD2; v_call: TRBV29-1
cdr3_aa: CATHTGSGANVLTF; cdr3_nt: TGTGCCACCCACACAGGGTCTGGGGCCAACGTCCTGACTTTC; clone_size: few; j_call: TRBJ2-6; d_call: NA; v_call: TRBV6-5
cdr3_aa: CASRRDGELFF; cdr3_nt: TGTGCCAGCAGGAGGGACGGGGAGCTGTTTTTT; clone_size: NA; j_call: TRBJ2-2; d_call: NA; v_call: TRBV13
cdr3_aa: CASSRPGETQYF; cdr3_nt: TGTGCCAGCAGCCGGCCCGGGGAGACCCAGTACTTC; clone_size: NA; j_call: TRBJ2-5; d_call: NA; v_call: TRBV7-9
cdr3_aa: CASSSLGAPQHF; cdr3_nt: TGTGCCAGCAGTTCCCTGGGAGCGCCCCAGCATTTT; clone_size: few; j_call: TRBJ1-5; d_call: NA; v_call: TRBV28
cdr3_aa: CSVGPTAGFWTDTQYF; cdr3_nt: TGCAGCGTTGGACCGACCGCAGGGTTTTGGACAGATACGCAGTATTTT; clone_size: few; j_call: TRBJ2-3; d_call: NA; v_call: TRBV29-1
cdr3_aa: CASSYNRGANYGYTF; cdr3_nt: TGTGCCAGCAGTTACAACAGGGGAGCTAACTATGGCTACACCTTC; clone_size: NA; j_call: TRBJ1-2; d_call: TRBD1; v_call: TRBV27